This TCR beta chain was identified in a study of T cell responses to AZD1222 COVID-19 vaccine. Generated by immunoSEQ multiplex PCR, the TCRdb table keeps only in-frame clones and is missing some. Of about 120,000 clones in the sample, about 90% were seen once. J was trimmed by 7 bases and V by 5 bases; bases with no gene match: 19. The germline V gene encodes CDR1 SGHTA and CDR2 FQGTGA. CDR3 length equals 17 residues. Findings of the study overall: Repertoire samples came only from after the peak T cell response. Donors were chiefly white British, with a greater number of females, and clonal diversity was perhaps underestimated. The study identified only a handful of AZD1222 recipients as seropositive at baseline.

Comments on this clone: Its target is unknown.

This receptor was obtained from an adult who received the AZD1222 COVID-19 vaccine. Source: peripheral blood, taken 28 days after the second AZD1222 dose. The chain is built from TRBV7-3 and TRBJ2-7; the match to TRBD2 covers 8 bases. This CDR3 reads CASSAAGVAGPPGEQYF. The CDR3 nucleotides are TGTGCCAGCAGCGCCGCCGGTGTAGCGGGGCCCCCGGGGGAGCAGTACTTC. Full variable domain (rest looked up from reference TRBV7-3 and TRBJ2-7): GAGVSQTPSNKVTEKGKYVELRCDPISGHTALYWYRQSLGQGPEFLIYFQGTGAADDSGLPNDRFFAVRPEGSVSTLKIQRTERGDSAVYLCASSAAGVAGPPGEQYFGPGTRLTVT.